The count of the clone carrying this T cell receptor beta chain is one. This entry comes from a study of blood T cell repertoires in COVID-19. Study-wide context: COVID-19 samples from acute and convalescent phases originated in the United States, Italy and Spain. From T cells, B-cell-depleted T cells, or PBMCs came the material, which was cDNA or gDNA.

In the authors' workflow: For nucleated cells, counts were estimated from reference gene primer amplification. Produced via immunoSEQ multiplex PCR; TCRdb's table is partial and in-frame only. D and trimming come from the DNA, and the V and J calls and clone size come from that table. The sample has 200,000 to 300,000 clones, 70% to 90% seen once. Germline assignment: CDR1 MGHRA and CDR2 YSYEKL. V lost 0 bases and J lost 0; bases outside the gene matches: 17. CDR3 size: 22 residues. Material: peripheral blood. The rearrangement joins TRBV4-1 to TRBJ2-6, with 7 nucleotides matching TRBD1. This sequence originates from a woman in her fifties or sixties with active or convalescent COVID-19. This CDR3 reads CASSQDQVLSGQLSSGANVLTF. Written as DNA, the CDR3 is TGCGCCAGCAGCCAAGATCAGGTCTTATCGGGACAGCTAAGCTCTGGGGCCAACGTCCTGACTTTC.